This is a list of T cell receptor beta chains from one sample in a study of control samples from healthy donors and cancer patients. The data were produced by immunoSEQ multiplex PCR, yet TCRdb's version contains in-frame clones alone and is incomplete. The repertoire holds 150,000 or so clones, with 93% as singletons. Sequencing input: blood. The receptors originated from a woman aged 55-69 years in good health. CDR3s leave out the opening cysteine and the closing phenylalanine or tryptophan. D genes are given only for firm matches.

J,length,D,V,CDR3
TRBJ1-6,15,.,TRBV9,ASSVESLSPRLSPLH
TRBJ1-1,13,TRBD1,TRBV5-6,ASSGVGRGHTEAF
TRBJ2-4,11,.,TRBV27,ASRESAKNIQY
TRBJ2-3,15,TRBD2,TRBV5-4,ASSLATAGGRTDTQY
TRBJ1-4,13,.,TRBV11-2,ASSPTAGSHEKLF
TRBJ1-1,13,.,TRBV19,ASSLGQGWATEAF
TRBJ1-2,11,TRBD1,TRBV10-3,AIRRQGIYGYT
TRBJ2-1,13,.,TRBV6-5,ASVQGPSLRNEQF
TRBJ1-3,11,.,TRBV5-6,ASSKDSGNTIY
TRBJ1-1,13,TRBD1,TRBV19,ASSTPDRGRTEAF
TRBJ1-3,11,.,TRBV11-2,ASSFGERNTIY
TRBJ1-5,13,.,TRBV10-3,AIKRGPEDNQPQH
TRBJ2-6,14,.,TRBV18,ASSPDPNSGANVLT
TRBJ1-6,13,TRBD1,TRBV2,ASGGQGAGNSPLH
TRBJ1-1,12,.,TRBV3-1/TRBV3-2,ASTFRGANTEAF
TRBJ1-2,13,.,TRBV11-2,ASSLTRTGNYGYT
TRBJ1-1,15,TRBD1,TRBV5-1,ASSLDRGVVGNTEAF
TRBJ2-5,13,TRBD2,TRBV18,ASSSVLAGGPGQY
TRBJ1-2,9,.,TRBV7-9,ASSGDIGYT
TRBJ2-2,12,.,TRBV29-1,SPGGTGNTGELF
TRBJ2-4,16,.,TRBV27,ASSLRSVIHAEKNIQY
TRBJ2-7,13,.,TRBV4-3,ASSQVVSSSYEQY
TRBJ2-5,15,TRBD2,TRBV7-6,ASGGGKTGPYSRTQY
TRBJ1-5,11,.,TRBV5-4,ASSLERERPQH
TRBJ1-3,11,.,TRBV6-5,ASSLRSTSTIY
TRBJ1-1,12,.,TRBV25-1,ASRGGWAHTEAF
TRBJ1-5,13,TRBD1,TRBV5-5,ASSLGGWGNQPQH
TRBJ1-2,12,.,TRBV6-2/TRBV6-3,ASSSLTGLYGYT
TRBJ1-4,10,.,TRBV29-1,SVDIGDEKLF
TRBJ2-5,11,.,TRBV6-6,ASSPADQETQY
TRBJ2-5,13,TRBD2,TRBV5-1,ASSPTSGGKETQY
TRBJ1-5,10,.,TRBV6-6,ASSYSDQPQH
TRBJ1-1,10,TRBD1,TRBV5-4,ASSRQGTEAF
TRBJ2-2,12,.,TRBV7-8,ASSLVVGTGELF
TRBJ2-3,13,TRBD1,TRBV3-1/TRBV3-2,ASSPGQGDTDTQY
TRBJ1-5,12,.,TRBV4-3,ASSREGRNQPQH
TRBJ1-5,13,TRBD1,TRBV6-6,ASSYPGQGGQPQH
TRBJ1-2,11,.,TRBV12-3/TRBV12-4,ASSLAGTYGYT
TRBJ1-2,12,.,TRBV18,ASSPQGTNYGYT
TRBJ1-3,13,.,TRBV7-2,ASSSYKFGGNTIY
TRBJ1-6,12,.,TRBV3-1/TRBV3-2,ASTKQGGGSPLH
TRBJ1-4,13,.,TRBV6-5,ASSYSGRGHEKLF
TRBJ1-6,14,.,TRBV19,ASSKTRTEYNSPLH
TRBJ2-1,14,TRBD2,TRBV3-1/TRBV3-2,ASSLAGGSSYNEQF
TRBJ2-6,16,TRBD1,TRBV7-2,ASSSQTGGFSGANVLT
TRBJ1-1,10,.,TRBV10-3,AISATGAAAF
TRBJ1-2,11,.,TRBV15,ATSRETGYGYT
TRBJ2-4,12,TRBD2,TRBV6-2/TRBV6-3,ASSYSGGSSIQY
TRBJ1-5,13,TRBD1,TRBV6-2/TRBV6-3,ASNPSDRGYQPQH
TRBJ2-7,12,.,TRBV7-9,ASSLGGQSYEQY